The clone carrying this T cell receptor (beta chain) was recorded at least ten times. The sample comes from a study of CD8+CD57+ T cells in acquired aplastic anemia. The use of genomic DNA as template underpinned the TCR beta VDJ and CDR3 profiling. TCRdb re-analysed the reads in MiXCR, keeping a single row per CDR3 protein. The table has some 240,000 distinct CDR3 sequences, about a third seen once; the top ten hold around 1.1%. The length of the CDR3 is 10 residues. From germline, CDR1 is DFQATT and CDR2 SNEGSKA (reference sequence). V lost 5 bases and J 7 bases, leaving 8 bases between the germline ends.

This TCR was sampled from a human donor in good health, serving as a control. Sequencing was performed on sorted CD4+, CD8+, or CD8+CD57+ T cells (not recorded which) from PBMCs. The genes are TRBV20-1 and TRBJ1-1; D is ambiguous. The CDR3 protein is CSAHGGEAFF. The CDR3 DNA sequence: TGCAGTGCTCATGGAGGTGAAGCTTTCTTT.